This T cell receptor beta chain stems from a study of blood T cell repertoires in COVID-19. Study information: The United States, Italy and Spain provided the acute and convalescent COVID-19 samples.

The authors' processing: It was from reference gene primer amplification that nucleated cell counts were estimated. The data were produced by immunoSEQ multiplex PCR, yet TCRdb's version contains in-frame clones alone and is incomplete. That table supplies the V and J calls and clone size; D and trimming were determined from the DNA. In the table there are about 180,000 clones, 75% to 85% of which are singletons. The germline gives CDR1 LNHDA, CDR2 SQIVND (reference sequence). V lost 2 bases to trimming and J lost 8 bases, with 15 bases between them. The CDR3 spans 14 residues. Source material: peripheral blood. This clonotype was obtained from a human donor in a cohort sampled during active COVID-19. V gene TRBV19 combines with J gene TRBJ1-2; D may be TRBD1 (6 bases). CDR3 in amino acids: CASSIPLSGGGYTF. DNA of the CDR3: TGTGCCAGTAGTATACCCCTCTCGGGGGGCGGCTACACCTTC.